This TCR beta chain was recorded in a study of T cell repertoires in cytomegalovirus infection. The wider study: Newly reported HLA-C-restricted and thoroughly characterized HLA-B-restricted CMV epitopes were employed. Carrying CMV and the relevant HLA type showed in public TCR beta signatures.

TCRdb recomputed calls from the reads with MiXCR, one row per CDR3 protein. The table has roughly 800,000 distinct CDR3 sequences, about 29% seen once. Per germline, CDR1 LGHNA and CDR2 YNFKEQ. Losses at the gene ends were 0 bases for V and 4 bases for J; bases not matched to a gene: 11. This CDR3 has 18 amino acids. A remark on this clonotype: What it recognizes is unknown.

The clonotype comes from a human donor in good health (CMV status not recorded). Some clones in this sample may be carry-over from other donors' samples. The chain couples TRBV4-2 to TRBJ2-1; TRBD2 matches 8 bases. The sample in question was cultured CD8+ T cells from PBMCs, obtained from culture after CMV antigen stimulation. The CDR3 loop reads CASSQEPEEAGVYNEQFF. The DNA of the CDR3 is TGTGCCAGCAGCCAAGAACCCGAGGAAGCGGGGGTATACAATGAGCAGTTCTTC.